The next 21 T cell receptor beta chains were all read from a single sample in a study of blood T cell repertoires in COVID-19. The repertoire was sequenced with immunoSEQ multiplex PCR; TCRdb's copy has only in-frame clones and lacks some. This repertoire shows about 240,000 clones, 86% found once; its top ten account for around 5.9%. Sequenced sample: peripheral blood. The receptor source for this set is a man in his 60s with acute or convalescent COVID-19.

This chain links TRBV4-1 with TRBJ1-5; D is undetermined. Trimming pared 2 bases from V and 3 bases from J, leaving 17 bases between. Germline V gives CDR1 MGHRA, CDR2 YSYEKL. The CDR3 is 17 amino acids. In DNA, the CDR3 is TGCGCCAGCAGCCAAACTGGTGCCCTGCTATACAATCAGCCCCAGCATTTT. It yields the protein CASSQTGALLYNQPQHF.

The chain links TRBV19 to TRBJ2-2; TRBD1 matches at 12 bases. The junction had 14 bases not matched to a gene; V was cut back by 7 bases and J by 2 bases. The length of the CDR3 is 19 residues. Per the germline V gene, CDR1 is LNHDA and CDR2 is SQIVND (reference sequence). The CDR3 sequence is CASMRGTGGIGTNTGELFF. The CDR3 nucleotides are TGTGCCAGTATGAGGGGGACAGGGGGCATAGGGACCAACACCGGGGAGCTGTTTTTT.

The chain combines TRBV12-3 or TRBV12-4 with TRBJ1-4, with D uncertain. CDR3 length: 13 residues. The V end was cut by 8 bases, the J end by 8 bases, with 15 bases between. The CDR3 DNA follows: TGTGCCAGCCGTGCGGTAGAGTTCGAAAAACTGTTTTTT. It specifies CASRAVEFEKLFF.

The J gene is TRBJ2-3, the V gene TRBV6-1; 9 bases line up with TRBD1. V gave up 4 bases and J gave up 2 bases; unmatched junction bases: 7. The CDR3 is 16 amino acids. Germline CDR1 MNHNS, CDR2 SASEGT. The CDR3 loop is CASSGRDRANTDTQYF. For the CDR3, the DNA is TGTGCCAGCAGTGGCCGGGACAGGGCTAACACAGATACGCAGTATTTT.

The rearrangement links TRBV28 to TRBJ1-5, with D possibly TRBD1 on 5 matching bases. CDR1 is MDHEN and CDR2 is SYDVKM in the germline V gene. The CDR3 spans 14 residues. The germline V and J ends were trimmed by 6 bases and 1 base, with 10 bases remaining between them. The CDR3, as DNA: TGTGCCAGCAGCACGGACACGAGCAATCAGCCCCAGCATTTT. Its translation: CASSTDTSNQPQHF.

The chain uses TRBV12-5 and TRBJ2-7, with 8 bases that match TRBD2. Germline-derived CDR1 and CDR2 are LGHNT and FRNRAP. The CDR3 loop spans 15 amino acids. J gave up 3 bases and V 7 bases, and 11 bases lay outside the gene matches. CDR3 coding DNA: TGTGCTAGTGCCTCCGTCGGGGGGGCAGTCTACGAGCAGTACTTC. Its translation is CASASVGGAVYEQYF.

As regards this clone: In the same sample, other DNA sequences code for this CDR3. The chain carries TRBV6-2 or TRBV6-3 and TRBJ1-2, with 8 bases matching TRBD1. The CDR3 sequence is 14 residues long. Germline-derived CDR1 and CDR2 are MNHEY and SVGEGT. V was pared by 6 bases and J by 4 bases, with 7 bases of the junction left unmatched. CDR3 in DNA: TGTGCCAGCAGCAGCGCGGGACAGGCCTATGGCTACACCTTC. Encoded protein: CASSSAGQAYGYTF.

Turning to this clone: Other DNA sequences within the sample encode an identical CDR3. This chain uses TRBV28 with TRBJ1-2; D is unclear. The V end was cut by 2 bases, the J end by 2 bases, with 6 bases between. The CDR3 loop spans 13 amino acids. The V gene's germline CDR1 is MDHEN and CDR2 SYDVKM. DNA of the CDR3: TGTGCCAGCAGTTTAAACAGAAACTATGGCTACACCTTC. Translating it yields CASSLNRNYGYTF.

Note on this clone: The junction departs from the called germline gene at one end, perhaps through a read error. J is TRBJ2-3 and V is TRBV28; D uncertain. Germline CDR1 is MDHEN and CDR2 is SYDVKM. The CDR3 runs 13 residues. The CDR3 DNA reads as TGTGCCAGCAGTTTACAGACTCCCCAGAGGCGACATTTT. Encoded protein: CASSLQTPQRRHF.

This sequence joins TRBV6-5 and TRBJ1-1; D gene unclear. The CDR3 consists of 13 residues. Deletions cut 4 bases from V and 4 bases from J, with 10 bases between. Looked up from germline, CDR1 is MNHEY and CDR2 is SVGAGI. CDR3 sequence: CASSSASGTEAFF. DNA of the CDR3: TGTGCCAGCAGTTCCGCTTCGGGCACTGAAGCTTTCTTT.

J is TRBJ2-6 and V is TRBV7-8; TRBD1 aligns across 10 bases. In germline, CDR1 is SGHVS, CDR2 FQNEAQ. CDR3 length: 16 amino acids. J gave up 4 bases and V 4 bases, and 4 bases lay outside the gene matches. The CDR3 region has the DNA TGTGCCAGCAGCTCGGGACAGGGGTCCGGGGCCAACGTCCTGACTTTC. Protein product: CASSSGQGSGANVLTF.

The gene calls are TRBV9 and TRBJ2-2; TRBD2 is a possible D gene (5 bases). This CDR3 spans 15 amino acids. CDR1 is SGDLS, CDR2 YYNGEE, per germline. Trimming removed 5 bases from V and 1 base from J, with 12 bases in between. CDR3 protein: CASRSREGNTGELFF. The CDR3 DNA is TGTGCCAGCAGGAGTCGGGAAGGGAACACCGGGGAGCTGTTTTTT.

The chain uses TRBV6-4 and TRBJ2-3, with 9 bases identical to TRBD1. Germline CDR1 MRHNA, CDR2 SNTAGT. V lost 5 bases, J lost 1 base, and 1 base stayed unmatched. The CDR3 totals 14 residues. This CDR3 is CASSWTGGTDTQYF. Written as DNA, the CDR3 is TGTGCCAGCAGTTGGACAGGGGGCACAGATACGCAGTATTTT.

J is TRBJ2-7 and V is TRBV5-6; D may be TRBD2 (7 bases). Germline values: CDR1 SGHDT, CDR2 YYEEEE. Trimming stripped 4 bases from V and 2 bases from J, with 16 bases between. The CDR3 totals 15 residues. The CDR3 reads CASSPVGGAPYEQYF. The CDR3 coding sequence is TGTGCCAGCAGCCCCGTAGGGGGGGCTCCCTACGAGCAGTACTTC.

A word on this clone: The same CDR3 is also encoded by other DNA sequences in this sample. The V call is TRBV11-2, the J call TRBJ2-7; TRBD2 might be the D (5 bases). The CDR3 loop spans 13 amino acids. In germline, CDR1 is SGHAT, CDR2 FQNNGV. Trimming removed 0 bases at V and 4 bases at J, with 7 bases between. The CDR3 coding sequence is TGTGCCAGCAGCTTAGATCGGGAATACGAGCAGTACTTC. This translates into CASSLDREYEQYF.

V and J are TRBV12-5 and TRBJ1-2, with TRBD1 as a possible D gene (6 bases). The CDR3 is 16 amino acids. Germline loops: CDR1 LGHNT, CDR2 FRNRAP. The V gene lost 5 bases and the J gene lost 0 bases, with 16 bases spanning the gap. The CDR3 DNA sequence: TGTGCTAGTGGTCCCCCTGGGGGCTTTTCTAACTATGGCTACACCTTC. Translation gives CASGPPGGFSNYGYTF.

The chain uses TRBV24-1 and TRBJ2-1; 8 bases are a match to TRBD2. V was pared by 7 bases and J by 5 bases, with 6 bases of the junction left unmatched. This CDR3 region has 14 residues. Germline V gene data show CDR1 as KGHDR and CDR2 as SFDVKD. The CDR3 loop is CATRAGGIDNEQFF. The CDR3 coding sequence is TGTGCCACCAGGGCGGGAGGAATCGACAATGAGCAGTTCTTC.

The CDR3 loop reads CASSLGVNQGPYNEKLFF. CDR3 in DNA: TGCGCCAGCAGCTTGGGGGTGAATCAGGGGCCTTATAATGAAAAACTGTTTTTT. The chain links TRBV5-1 to TRBJ1-4; tentative D call: TRBD1 (6 bases). Trimming removed 0 bases at V and 4 bases at J, with 19 bases between. The germline V gene encodes CDR1 SGHRS and CDR2 YFSETQ. This CDR3 spans 18 amino acids.

V gene TRBV28 combines with J gene TRBJ1-2, with 10 bases that match TRBD1. This CDR3 comprises 14 residues. The germline V gene has CDR1 MDHEN and CDR2 SYDVKM. Germline trimming cut 6 bases from V and 4 bases from J; bases unmatched to any gene: 5. Here the CDR3 reads CASRPGTGAYGYTF. DNA of the CDR3: TGTGCCAGCAGACCCGGGACAGGGGCCTATGGCTACACCTTC.

This clone was observed a single time. V is TRBV19 and J is TRBJ2-1; weak D call: TRBD2 (6 bases). V was trimmed by 4 bases and J by 1 base, leaving 14 bases between them. CDR3 length equals 16 residues. From germline, CDR1 is LNHDA and CDR2 SQIVND (reference sequence). The DNA for the CDR3 is TGTGCCAGTAGTACGGGGACTGACCCATCCTACAATGAGCAGTTCTTC. Translating it yields CASSTGTDPSYNEQFF.

The chain carries TRBV15 and TRBJ1-2; 8 positions match TRBD1. The CDR3 length is 13 residues. The J segment lost 6 bases and the V segment lost 4 bases, leaving 4 bases of the junction unmatched. Germline V gene sequence: CDR1 LNHNV, CDR2 YYDKDF (reference sequence). Here the CDR3 reads CATSTGQGNGYTF. CDR3 nucleotides: TGTGCCACCAGCACCGGACAGGGTAATGGCTACACCTTC.